This note documents a single T cell receptor beta chain sequence. TCRdb's table, derived via immunoSEQ multiplex PCR, lists solely in-frame clones and lacks some. The repertoire holds approximately 300,000 clones, 90% seen once, with around 3.9% in the top ten. These data come from a study of blood T cell repertoires in COVID-19. Donors were grouped by their self-reported clinical history. Germline V gene data show CDR1 as MNHEY and CDR2 as SVGAGI. The CDR3 loop spans 14 amino acids. V dropped 8 bases and J dropped 4; count of bases not matched to a gene: 9. This receptor was obtained from a woman under 40 who had been exposed to COVID-19. The gene calls are TRBV6-5 and TRBJ1-2; 8 bases fit TRBD1. The sample comprised PBMCs or T cells enriched from blood (not recorded which). The CDR3 DNA reads TGTGCCAGCGCTACCGGACAGGGTAGCTATGGCTACACCTTC. Its translation is CASATGQGSYGYTF.